This T cell receptor (beta chain) was captured by sequencing in a study of T cells after posttransplantation cyclophosphamide. This clone was counted ten times or more. What it binds is not known. Study observations and caveats: Tissue-infiltrating T cells from skin or gut overlapped little with blood T cells.

The related graft donor's blood sample was taken on the day of bone marrow donation. Clones were sequenced by immunoSEQ multiplex PCR, and TCRdb holds only the in-frame ones, with some missing. The repertoire shows 40,000 to 55,000 clones, none seen only once; the top ten take about 2.2%. Germline V gene data show CDR1 as MNHEY and CDR2 as SMNVEV (reference sequence). V trimming: 2 bases; J trimming: 3 bases; junction bases outside the gene matches: 8. The CDR3 is 17 amino acids. This TCR was sampled from a man aged 40-50 years in good health, CMV-negative, and a related stem cell transplant donor. Material for sequencing was PBMCs. V gene TRBV27 combines with J gene TRBJ2-1; 9 nucleotides line up with TRBD2. The chain's CDR3 is CASSLIGGRAFYNEQFF. The CDR3, as DNA: TGTGCCAGCAGTTTAATTGGCGGGAGGGCCTTCTACAATGAGCAGTTCTTC.